These 20 T cell receptor beta chains originate from one sample sequenced in a study of CD8+CD57+ T cells in acquired aplastic anemia. Genomic DNA acted as the template from which TCR beta VDJ combination and CDR3 sequence profiling were carried out. A single record per CDR3 protein comes from TCRdb applying MiXCR to the reads. Among some 410,000 distinct CDR3 sequences listed, around 72% were seen once. Sequenced material: sorted CD4+, CD8+, or CD8+CD57+ T cells (not recorded which) from PBMCs. These receptors all stem from a human donor in good health, serving as a control.

Note on this clonotype: The missing conserved phenylalanine or tryptophan at the end of this CDR3 makes a read error likely. The DNA is omitted, as the CDR3 cannot be located on it reliably, and the CDR3 follows TCRdb's listing. The chain uses TRBV7-3 and TRBJ2-1; the tabulated D call, TRBD2, remains unverified against the DNA. Inclusive of both ends, the CDR3 amounts to 8 amino acids. CDR1 and CDR2 (germline): SGHTA, FQGTGA. The CDR3 loop is CASSSSGG.

V gene TRBV7-2 combines with J gene TRBJ1-2, with D possibly TRBD1 on 5 matching bases. Trimming stripped 5 bases from V and 11 bases from J, with 24 bases between. From germline, CDR1 is SGHTA and CDR2 FQGNSA. This CDR3 contains 15 residues. CDR3 nucleotides: TGTGCCAGCAGCGAGCGGGGGAGCCAAGAGACCCAGTACACCTTC. Translating gives CASSERGSQETQYTF.

The sample holds many counts of this clonotype. The chain carries TRBV11-3 and TRBJ2-1, with 9 nucleotides matching TRBD1. V gave up 6 bases and J gave up 6 bases; unmatched junction bases: 12. From germline, CDR1 is SGHNT and CDR2 YENEEA. This CDR3 contains 16 residues. Here the CDR3 reads CASSQMGRTGVNEQFF. Here the CDR3 DNA reads TGTGCCAGCAGTCAAATGGGGCGGACAGGGGTCAATGAGCAGTTCTTC.

The chain recombines TRBV5-5 with TRBJ1-2, with 8 nucleotides matching TRBD1. This CDR3 is 14 amino acids long. The V and J ends lost 2 bases and 8 bases, in that order; junction bases with no gene match: 8. Germline V gene lookup returns CDR1 SGHKS and CDR2 YYEKEE (reference sequence). The CDR3 spells CASSLARTGQGYTF. The CDR3 nucleotides are TGTGCCAGCAGCTTAGCCAGGACAGGGCAAGGCTACACCTTC.

This clonotype appeared many times. The chain links TRBV20-1 to TRBJ1-1; a possible D gene is TRBD1 (5 bases). V dropped 3 bases and J dropped 7 bases, with 18 bases sitting between them. This CDR3 has 14 residues. Germline V lookup: CDR1 DFQATT, CDR2 SNEGSKA (reference sequence). The CDR3 sequence is CSASGASTPIEAFF. CDR3 bases: TGCAGTGCTAGCGGGGCGTCGACGCCGATTGAAGCTTTCTTT.

This chain uses TRBV7-2 with TRBJ2-1; no reliable D call. V was trimmed by 5 bases and J by 11 bases, leaving 19 bases between them. The CDR3 sequence is 14 residues long. Germline CDR1 SGHTA, CDR2 FQGNSA. The CDR3 spells CASSDVAADNKQFF. CDR3 sequence (DNA): TGTGCCAGCAGCGACGTGGCCGCCGACAACAAGCAGTTCTTC.

The J gene is TRBJ2-7, the V gene TRBV19; no firm D call. The CDR3 totals 13 residues. The germline CDR1 and CDR2 sequences are LNHDA and SQIVND (reference sequence). V was cut by 7 bases and J by 6 bases, with 16 bases left in between. In DNA form, the CDR3 reads TGTGCCAGTAATGGCGGCATTGCTCTCGAGCAGTACTTC. Translation gives CASNGGIALEQYF.

This clonotype was observed at least ten times. The V call is TRBV5-6, the J call TRBJ2-3, with D maybe TRBD2 (6 bases). The CDR3 contains 16 residues. V shed 4 bases and J shed 6 bases, with 21 bases lying between them. The V gene's germline CDR1 is SGHDT and CDR2 YYEEEE. CDR3 residues: CASSPGDSHRGDTQYF. For the CDR3, the DNA is TGTGCCAGCAGCCCGGGAGACAGTCATAGGGGCGATACGCAGTATTTT.

In its sample, this clonotype was seen once. The rearrangement uses TRBV12-3 or TRBV12-4 and TRBJ2-7; D is possibly TRBD2 (5 bases). This CDR3 is built from 13 residues. V gave up 3 bases and J gave up 5 bases, with 11 bases separating them. The DNA for the CDR3 is TGTGCCAGCAGTTTGATCGGAGGTAACGAGCAGTACTTC. This encodes CASSLIGGNEQYF.

V gene TRBV2 combines with J gene TRBJ2-3, with 10 bases aligning to TRBD2. Germline assignment: CDR1 SNHLY and CDR2 FYNNEI. There are 15 residues in the CDR3. Trimming removed 6 bases from V and 4 bases from J; junction bases left unmatched: 7. CDR3 protein: CASREIAGGADTQYF. For the CDR3, the DNA is TGTGCCAGCAGGGAGATAGCGGGGGGCGCAGATACGCAGTATTTT. Together with reference TRBV2 and TRBJ2-3, the CDR3 gives the full variable domain: EPEVTQTPSHQVTQMGQEVILRCVPISNHLYFYWYRQILGQKVEFLVSFYNNEISEKSEIFDDQFSVERPDGSNFTLKIRSTKLEDSAMYFCASREIAGGADTQYFGPGTRLTVL.

The rearrangement joins TRBV7-7 to TRBJ2-1; D possibly matches TRBD1 or TRBD2 (5 bases each). Germline V CDR1 and CDR2: SSHAT, FNYEAQ (reference sequence). V lost 1 base and J lost 11, with 15 bases in between. The CDR3 runs 14 residues. The CDR3 sequence: CASSLELGTTQQFF. The CDR3 DNA is TGTGCCAGCAGCTTAGAACTGGGGACCACCCAGCAGTTCTTC.

This clonotype was detected ten times or more. This sequence joins TRBV3-1 and TRBJ1-5; D unresolved. V was trimmed by 4 bases and J by 3 bases, leaving 10 bases between them. The CDR3 runs 14 residues. Germline CDR1 LGHDT, CDR2 YNNKEL (reference sequence). CDR3 residues: CASSRAATNQPQHF. The DNA for the CDR3 is TGTGCCAGCAGCCGGGCGGCAACCAATCAGCCCCAGCATTTT.

The chain recombines TRBV5-1 with TRBJ2-2; 9 bases are shared with TRBD2. Per the germline V gene, CDR1 is SGHRS and CDR2 is YFSETQ. Unmatched junction bases numbered 10, after V lost 2 bases and J lost 2 bases. This CDR3 has 18 residues. The CDR3 DNA is TGCGCCAGCAGCTTCGATTGGGAGCGGGAGGCAAACACCGGGGAGCTGTTTTTT. It codes for CASSFDWEREANTGELFF.

The chain joins TRBV7-9 to TRBJ1-1; 8 bases map to TRBD1. With 2 bases clipped from V and 3 bases from J, the junction kept 14 bases outside the gene matches. The CDR3 consists of 18 residues. In germline, CDR1 is SEHNR, CDR2 FQNEAQ (reference sequence). The chain's CDR3 is CASSLTGGTAFFDTEAFF. The CDR3 DNA is TGTGCCAGCAGCTTAACAGGGGGGACAGCTTTCTTTGACACTGAAGCTTTCTTT.

Concerning this clonotype itself: The CDR3 carries no conserved terminal phenylalanine or tryptophan, so it likely arises from a read error. The J gene is TRBJ2-2, the V gene TRBV2, with TRBD2 matching 11 bases. From germline, CDR1 is SNHLY and CDR2 FYNNEI. J lost 5 bases, V lost 4 bases, and 3 bases had no gene match. The CDR3 spans 15 residues. This CDR3 reads CASSGLAGRTGELFS. The CDR3 region has the DNA TGTGCCAGCAGTGGACTAGCGGGGCGGACCGGGGAGCTGTTTTCT.

The chain links TRBV12-3 or TRBV12-4 to TRBJ1-5, with D unresolved. The CDR3 runs 12 residues. CDR3 in amino acids: CASGDWWEPQHF. CDR3 coding DNA: TGTGCTAGCGGCGACTGGTGGGAGCCCCAGCATTTT.

This chain links TRBV9 with TRBJ1-1, with 7 nucleotides matching TRBD1. J lost 4 bases, V lost 3 bases, and 3 bases had no gene match. CDR3 length: 13 residues. Germline-derived CDR1 and CDR2 are SGDLS and YYNGEE. This CDR3 is CASSERQGTEAFF. In nucleotides, the CDR3 is TGTGCCAGCAGCGAACGACAGGGCACTGAAGCTTTCTTT.

This clonotype was recorded at least ten times. The chain uses TRBV12-3 or TRBV12-4 and TRBJ1-1, with D uncertain. The CDR3 extends over 18 amino acids. V dropped 5 bases and J dropped 1 base, with 23 bases sitting between them. Here the CDR3 reads CASSQLRPGRSKNTEAFF. CDR3 coding DNA: TGTGCCAGCAGTCAACTCCGCCCAGGCAGGAGTAAGAACACTGAAGCTTTCTTT.

The CDR3 spells CASSIRDLMTALFF. The CDR3 DNA reads as TGTGCCAGTAGTATCAGAGATCTAATGACGGCACTGTTTTTT. The chain couples TRBV19 to TRBJ1-4; no firm D call. This CDR3 has 14 residues. Germline values: CDR1 LNHDA, CDR2 SQIVND (reference sequence). Between the trimmed V and J ends, which lost 3 bases and 13 bases, there was a span of 18 bases.

On this clonotype itself: Sequence at one end of the junction differs from germline and may be a read error. The V and J genes are TRBV29-1 and TRBJ2-3; D call uncertain. This CDR3 has 12 amino acids. Germline CDR1 is SQVTM and CDR2 is ANQGSEA. This chain's CDR3 is CSVLGSTDTRCF. The CDR3 region has the DNA TGCAGCGTCCTAGGGTCCACAGATACGCGGTGTTTT.